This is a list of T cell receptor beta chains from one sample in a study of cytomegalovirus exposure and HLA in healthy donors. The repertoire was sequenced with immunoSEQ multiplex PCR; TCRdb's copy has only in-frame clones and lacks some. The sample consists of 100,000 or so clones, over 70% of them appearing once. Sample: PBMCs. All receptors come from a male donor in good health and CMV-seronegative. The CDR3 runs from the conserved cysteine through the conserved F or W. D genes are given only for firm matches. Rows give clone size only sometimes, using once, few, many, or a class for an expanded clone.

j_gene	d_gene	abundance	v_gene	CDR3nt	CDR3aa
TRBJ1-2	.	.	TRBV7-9	TGTGCCAGCAGCTTAGGGCAGACAGGTAACAACTATGGCTACACCTTC	CASSLGQTGNNYGYTF
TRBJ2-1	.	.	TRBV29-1	TGCAGCGTGCCCTCAGTGGGCCGCTCCTACAATGAGCAGTTCTTC	CSVPSVGRSYNEQFF
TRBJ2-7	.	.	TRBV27	TGTGCCAGCACCTCTTCGGGGGGCCAGGGGGAGCAGTACTTC	CASTSSGGQGEQYF
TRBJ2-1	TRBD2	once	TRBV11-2	TGTGCCAGCGACCGGGAGCTTAGCGGGTACAATGAGCAGTTCTTC	CASDRELSGYNEQFF
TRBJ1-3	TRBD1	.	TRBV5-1	TGCGCCAGCAGCTTGGCCGGGACAGTCTACGGAAACACCATATATTTT	CASSLAGTVYGNTIYF
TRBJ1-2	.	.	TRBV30	TGTGCCTGGAGTCTTACAGGATCCTATGGCTACACCTTC	CAWSLTGSYGYTF
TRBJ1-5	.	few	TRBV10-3	TGTGCCATCGGGCGGGGGTCCTCTCAGCCCCAGCATTTT	CAIGRGSSQPQHF
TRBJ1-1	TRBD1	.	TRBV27	TGTGCCAGCAGCCACCCGCGACAGGGGATCACTGAAGCTTTCTTT	CASSHPRQGITEAFF
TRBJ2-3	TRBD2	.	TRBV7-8	TGTGCCAGCAGCCCCCAGTTTGGCGGGAGGACAGATACGCAGTATTTT	CASSPQFGGRTDTQYF
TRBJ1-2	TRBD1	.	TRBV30	TGTGCCTGGAGCGGGACAGGGTTTGGTGGCTACACCTTC	CAWSGTGFGGYTF
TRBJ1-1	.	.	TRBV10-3	TGTGCCATCAGTGAAAAGAGGGGGGGGGACACTGAAGCTTTCTTT	CAISEKRGGDTEAFF
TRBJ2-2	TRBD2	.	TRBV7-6	TGTGCCAGCAGACCACTAGCGGGAGTTGGCACCGGGGAGCTGTTTTTT	CASRPLAGVGTGELFF
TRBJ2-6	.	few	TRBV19	TGTGCCAGTAGTCAAACCGGGACTGGGGCCAACGTCCTGACTTTC	CASSQTGTGANVLTF
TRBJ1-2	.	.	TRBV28	TGTGCCAGCAGCCAGTATCTCAAAGGCTACACCTTC	CASSQYLKGYTF
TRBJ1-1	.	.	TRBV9	TGTGCCGGCAGCGTCGGGAGGAACACTGAAGCTTTCTTT	CAGSVGRNTEAFF
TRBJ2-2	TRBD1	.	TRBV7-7	TGTGCCAGCAGCTGGGACAGGCAGGCCGGGGAGCTGTTTTTT	CASSWDRQAGELFF
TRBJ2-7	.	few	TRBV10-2	TGTGCCATCAGAGGGACACGCTACGAGCAGTACTTC	CAIRGTRYEQYF
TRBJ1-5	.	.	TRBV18	TGTGCCAGCTCACCCGAGAAAAATAGCAATCAGCCCCAGCATTTT	CASSPEKNSNQPQHF